The 21 T cell receptor beta chains below were found in one sample sequenced in a study of blood T cell repertoires in COVID-19. Method: immunoSEQ multiplex PCR; TCRdb's copy keeps in-frame clones and lacks some. The data hold around 250,000 clones, with around 83% observed a single time. Sequencing was performed on peripheral blood. These receptors all stem from a woman aged 40 to 49 who had recovered from COVID-19.

There are a few counts of this clone. V is TRBV30 and J is TRBJ1-5; tentatively, D is TRBD1 (5 bases). The V gene's germline CDR1 is GTSNPN and CDR2 SVGIG (reference sequence). This CDR3 comprises 13 residues. With 1 base removed from V and 1 base from J, the gap between germline ends came to 5 bases. This CDR3 reads CAWSGQSNQPQHF. The CDR3 bases are TGTGCCTGGAGTGGACAGAGCAATCAGCCCCAGCATTTT.

This clone was seen just once. The V call is TRBV6-6, the J call TRBJ2-6; the match to TRBD1 covers 12 bases. CDR3 length: 17 residues. Germline V gene data show CDR1 as MNHNY and CDR2 as SVGAGI (reference sequence). The V and J ends lost 5 bases and 2 bases, in that order; junction bases with no gene match: 4. CDR3 protein: CASSHRDRGPGANVLTF. CDR3 DNA sequence: TGTGCCAGCAGTCACCGGGACAGGGGGCCTGGGGCCAACGTCCTGACTTTC.

The chain couples TRBV19 to TRBJ2-5; TRBD2 aligns across 8 bases. J was trimmed by 2 bases and V by 1 base; bases with no gene match: 6. The CDR3 is made up of 16 amino acids. Germline values: CDR1 LNHDA, CDR2 SQIVND (reference sequence). CDR3 sequence (DNA): TGTGCCAGTAGTATAGGGATGCGGGGGGCACAAGAGACCCAGTACTTC. It encodes CASSIGMRGAQETQYF.

The genes are TRBV29-1 and TRBJ2-4; D is undetermined. V was trimmed by 5 bases and J by 7 bases, leaving 9 bases between them. The CDR3 is 11 residues long. CDR1 is SQVTM and CDR2 is ANQGSEA in the germline V gene. CDR3 residues: CSVSIENIQYF. CDR3 sequence (DNA): TGCAGCGTTAGTATCGAGAACATTCAGTACTTC.

The rearrangement joins TRBV5-1 to TRBJ2-1; TRBD2 might be the D (5 bases). This CDR3 spans 13 amino acids. Per germline, CDR1 SGHRS and CDR2 YFSETQ. Trimming took off 4 bases at V and 12 bases at J, with 17 bases between the two ends. The CDR3 bases are TGCGCCAGCAGCCCCCCGGGAAGGTACGGGCAGTTCTTC. The encoded protein is CASSPPGRYGQFF.

This clone was found once. The rearrangement joins TRBV4-2 to TRBJ2-5, with 8 positions matching TRBD1. Germline V gene lookup returns CDR1 LGHNA and CDR2 YNFKEQ. The CDR3 is made up of 17 amino acids. The ends lost 1 base at V and 1 base at J; junction bases unmatched: 8. CDR3 protein: CASSQVVGTGAQETQYF. As DNA, the CDR3 is TGTGCCAGCAGCCAAGTAGTAGGGACAGGAGCCCAAGAGACCCAGTACTTC.

The chain is built from TRBV6-5 and TRBJ2-7; 8 nucleotides line up with TRBD1. The ends lost 5 bases at V and 5 bases at J; junction bases unmatched: 11. Germline V gene data show CDR1 as MNHEY and CDR2 as SVGAGI. This CDR3 spans 15 amino acids. CDR3: CASSRTDRVRDEQYF. CDR3 nucleotides: TGTGCCAGCAGTAGGACGGACAGGGTTAGGGACGAGCAGTACTTC.

The rearrangement links TRBV10-3 to TRBJ2-7; 7 bases are a match to TRBD1. Unmatched junction bases numbered 6, after V lost 3 bases and J lost 1 base. This CDR3 is 15 amino acids long. CDR1 is ENHRY and CDR2 is SYGVKD in the germline V gene. CDR3 loop: CAISDNRGLSYEQYF. The CDR3 DNA sequence: TGTGCCATCAGTGATAACAGGGGATTGTCCTACGAGCAGTACTTC.

The gene calls are TRBV9 and TRBJ1-2; D is possibly TRBD1 (5 bases). Germline V gives CDR1 SGDLS, CDR2 YYNGEE. Between the trimmed V and J ends, which lost 4 bases and 5 bases, there was a span of 9 bases. The CDR3 sequence is 12 residues long. This CDR3 is CASSPGGYGYTF. CDR3 bases: TGTGCCAGCAGCCCCGGGGGATATGGCTACACCTTC.

The V and J genes are TRBV28 and TRBJ1-1; the match to TRBD1 covers 11 bases. With V trimmed by 9 bases and J by 2 bases, 5 bases remained unmatched. CDR3 size: 14 residues. Germline values: CDR1 MDHEN, CDR2 SYDVKM. CDR3 bases: TGTGCCAGTCGGACAGGGGGCCAAAACACTGAAGCTTTCTTT. This encodes CASRTGGQNTEAFF.

This chain joins TRBV28 and TRBJ1-4; 8 nucleotides match TRBD1. The CDR3 is made up of 14 amino acids. Germline V gene sequence: CDR1 MDHEN, CDR2 SYDVKM. The V and J ends lost 7 bases and 8 bases, in that order; junction bases with no gene match: 9. CDR3 amino acids: CASIPGGAGEKLFF. The CDR3 DNA sequence: TGTGCCAGCATCCCAGGGGGCGCGGGCGAAAAACTGTTTTTT. The whole variable domain, remainder taken from reference TRBV28 and TRBJ1-4, is DVKVTQSSRYLVKRTGEKVFLECVQDMDHENMFWYRQDPGLGLRLIYFSYDVKMKEKGDIPEGYSVSREKKERFSLILESASTNQTSMYLCASIPGGAGEKLFFGSGTQLSVL.

This chain uses TRBV7-9 with TRBJ1-1; D unclear. This CDR3 comprises 13 residues. Looked up from germline, CDR1 is SEHNR and CDR2 is FQNEAQ (reference sequence). V dropped 1 base and J dropped 5 bases, with 8 bases sitting between them. The CDR3 protein is CASSLGGSTEAFF. The CDR3 DNA follows: TGTGCCAGCAGCTTAGGAGGGTCTACTGAAGCTTTCTTT.

The chain employs TRBV12-5 and TRBJ1-2; 7 bases are shared with TRBD1. V gave up 0 bases and J gave up 4 bases; unmatched junction bases: 17. The CDR3 has 19 residues. The germline V gene encodes CDR1 LGHNT and CDR2 FRNRAP. The CDR3 region has the DNA TGTGCTAGTGGTTTGGTACTTGGTGGACAGGCGCGAAAGGGCTATGGCTACACCTTC. Protein sequence: CASGLVLGGQARKGYGYTF. Looking up the rest from reference TRBV12-5 and TRBJ1-2 gives the full variable domain: DARVTQTPRHKVTEMGQEVTMRCQPILGHNTVFWYRQTMMQGLELLAYFRNRAPLDDSGMPKDRFSAEMPDATLATLKIQPSEPRDSAVYFCASGLVLGGQARKGYGYTFGSGTRLTVV.

The V gene is TRBV6-5, the J gene TRBJ1-2; TRBD1 aligns across 8 bases. Trimming removed 7 bases from V and 3 bases from J; junction bases left unmatched: 4. The CDR3 runs 13 residues. Per germline, CDR1 MNHEY and CDR2 SVGAGI. CDR3 amino acids: CASNQGQDYGYTF. The CDR3 DNA follows: TGTGCCAGCAACCAGGGACAGGACTATGGCTACACCTTC.

The CDR3 nucleotides are TGCGCCAGCAGCGCTGGTGTTTCTAGCCAGAGGGATACGCAGTATTTT. This encodes CASSAGVSSQRDTQYF. This sequence joins TRBV5-1 and TRBJ2-3, with D possibly matching TRBD2 (5 bases). The V and J ends lost 4 bases and 6 bases respectively, with 21 bases between them. Germline V lookup: CDR1 SGHRS, CDR2 YFSETQ. This CDR3 spans 16 amino acids.

The chain uses TRBV24-1 and TRBJ2-5; the D gene is possibly TRBD1 (7 bases). V lost 3 bases, J lost 3 bases, and 10 bases lay in between. Germline CDR1 reads KGHDR; CDR2 reads SFDVKD. The CDR3 spans 14 residues. In DNA, the CDR3 is TGTGCCACCAGTGATGGAGGGACAGAAGAGACCCAGTACTTC. Encoded protein: CATSDGGTEETQYF.

The chain uses TRBV29-1 and TRBJ2-5; TRBD2 is a possible D gene (6 bases). The germline V gene encodes CDR1 SQVTM and CDR2 ANQGSEA. V gave up 7 bases and J gave up 5 bases, with 17 bases separating them. The CDR3 has 13 amino acids. This CDR3 is CSADRGRGETQYF. The CDR3 DNA is TGCAGCGCAGACCGGGGCCGGGGGGAGACCCAGTACTTC.

The rearrangement joins TRBV4-2 to TRBJ2-1; no reliable D call. Germline lookup yields CDR1 LGHNA and CDR2 YNFKEQ. The length of the CDR3 is 17 residues. V shed 1 base and J shed 2 bases, with 15 bases lying between them. The CDR3 region is CASSQGAYGDTYNEQFF. The CDR3 DNA sequence: TGTGCCAGCAGCCAAGGAGCTTATGGCGACACCTACAATGAGCAGTTCTTC.

The table lists this clone with a count of one. V and J are TRBV28 and TRBJ1-2; no clear D. The germline V gene has CDR1 MDHEN and CDR2 SYDVKM. V was clipped by 7 bases and J by 2 bases, with 17 bases between them. The length of the CDR3 is 15 residues. The CDR3 here is CASTKQFSLNYGYTF. CDR3 nucleotides: TGTGCCAGCACCAAACAGTTTTCCCTAAACTATGGCTACACCTTC.

The chain has TRBV10-3 and TRBJ2-7, with TRBD1 identical over 7 bases. Germline V gene sequence: CDR1 ENHRY, CDR2 SYGVKD. This CDR3 region has 14 residues. V gave up 6 bases and J gave up 5 bases; unmatched junction bases: 10. The chain's CDR3 is CAIRLDRETDEQYF. Here the CDR3 DNA reads TGTGCCATCAGATTAGACAGGGAAACTGACGAGCAGTACTTC.

The V call is TRBV19, the J call TRBJ2-5, with TRBD2 matching over 11 bases. Unmatched junction bases numbered 5, after V lost 8 bases and J lost 3 bases. The CDR3 consists of 14 residues. Germline V CDR1 and CDR2: LNHDA, SQIVND (reference sequence). The CDR3 region is CASASGGREETQYF. The DNA of the CDR3 is TGTGCCAGTGCTAGCGGGGGGAGGGAAGAGACCCAGTACTTC.